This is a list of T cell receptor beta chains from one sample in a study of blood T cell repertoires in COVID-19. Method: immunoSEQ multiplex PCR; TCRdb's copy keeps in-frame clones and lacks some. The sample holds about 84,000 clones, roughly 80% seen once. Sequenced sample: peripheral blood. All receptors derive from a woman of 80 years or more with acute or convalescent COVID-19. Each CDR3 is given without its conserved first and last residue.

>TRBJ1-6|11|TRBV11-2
ASGGLDHSPLH
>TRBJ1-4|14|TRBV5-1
ASSRGVGQGNEKLF
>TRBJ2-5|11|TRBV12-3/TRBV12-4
ASSLLQGETQY
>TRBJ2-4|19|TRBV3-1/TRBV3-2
ASSPKEGLAGGALAKNIQY
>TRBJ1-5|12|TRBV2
ASSAQGGNQPQH
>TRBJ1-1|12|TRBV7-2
ASSTEPVFTEAF
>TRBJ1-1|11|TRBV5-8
ASTLDRVREAF
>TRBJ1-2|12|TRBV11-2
ASSLNGGNYGYT
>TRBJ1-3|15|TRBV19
ASTPRPGPSSGNTIY
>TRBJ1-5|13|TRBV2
ASSEGGRVEQPQH
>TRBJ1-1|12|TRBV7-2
ASSAGTGGSEAF
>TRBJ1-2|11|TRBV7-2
ASSNDRDYGYT
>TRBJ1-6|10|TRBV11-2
ASSLDVSPLH
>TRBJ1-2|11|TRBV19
ASSKGANYGYT
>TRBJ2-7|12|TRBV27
ASRGQGGLYEQY
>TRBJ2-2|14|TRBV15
ATAKGGGPNTGELF
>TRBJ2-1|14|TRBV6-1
ASSEGSSGGANEQF
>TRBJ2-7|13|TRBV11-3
ASSRTGRGAYEQY
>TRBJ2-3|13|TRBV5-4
ASSLAGGPRDTQY
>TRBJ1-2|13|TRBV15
ATSRDIPGFGGYT
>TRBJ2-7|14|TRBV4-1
ASSQVRTSGSYEQY
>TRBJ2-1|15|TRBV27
ASSLSTRGSTYNEQF